Listed here are 14 T cell receptor beta chains from one sample, sequenced in a study of T cell responses to AZD1222 COVID-19 vaccine. TCRdb's table, derived via immunoSEQ multiplex PCR, lists solely in-frame clones and lacks some. Of 150,000 to 200,000 clones listed, about 92% are singletons. The sequencing used peripheral blood, collected on day 0 of AZD1222 vaccination. The receptors come from an adult in good health.

J is TRBJ1-5 and V is TRBV19; D perhaps matches TRBD1 (6 bases). CDR1 LNHDA and CDR2 SQIVND come from the germline V gene (reference sequence). This CDR3 region has 17 residues. The V end was cut by 2 bases, the J end by 2 bases, with 16 bases between. CDR3 sequence: CASSIWGHVRRNQPQHF. CDR3 sequence (DNA): TGTGCCAGTAGTATATGGGGACACGTTCGGCGCAATCAGCCCCAGCATTTT.

J is TRBJ1-1 and V is TRBV6-2 or TRBV6-3; possibly TRBD1 for D (5 bases). The V gene's germline CDR1 is MNHEY and CDR2 SVGEGT. This CDR3 has 15 amino acids. Trimming stripped 5 bases from V and 5 bases from J, with 18 bases between. DNA for the CDR3: TGTGCCAGCAGTCGACGGAGGGAGGGGAGGACTGAAGCTTTCTTT. Its protein product is CASSRRREGRTEAFF.

The chain has TRBV11-3 and TRBJ2-3; 11 bases line up with TRBD2. This CDR3 is 15 amino acids long. The V gene end was trimmed by 6 bases and the J gene end by 5 bases; junction bases not matched to a gene: 7. Per germline, CDR1 SGHNT and CDR2 YENEEA. CDR3: CASRNSGGALDTQYF. CDR3 coding DNA: TGTGCCAGCAGGAATAGCGGGGGGGCCTTAGATACGCAGTATTTT.

In its sample, this clone was seen a few times. For the CDR3, the DNA is TGTGCCAGCAGCTTAAGGTTACAGGGGGCGGCTGGGGCCAACGTCCTGACTTTC. Its protein is CASSLRLQGAAGANVLTF. The chain combines TRBV7-6 with TRBJ2-6; 9 positions agree with TRBD1. This CDR3 region has 18 residues. Germline CDR1 SGHVS, CDR2 FNYEAQ. Trimming took 2 bases from V and 2 from J; bases not matched to a gene: 7. The whole variable domain, remainder taken from reference TRBV7-6 and TRBJ2-6, is GAGVSQSPRYKVTKRGQDVALRCDPISGHVSLYWYRQALGQGPEFLTYFNYEAQQDKSGLPNDRFSAERPEGSISTLTIQRTEQRDSAMYRCASSLRLQGAAGANVLTFGAGSRLTVL.

The chain combines TRBV14 with TRBJ2-1, with 13 bases aligning to TRBD2. Germline V CDR1 and CDR2: SGHDN, FVKESK. CDR3 length equals 16 residues. Trimming at V came to 1 base and at J to 8 bases, leaving 5 bases not matched to a gene. CDR3 protein: CASSQVTSGGADEQFF. The CDR3 region has the DNA TGTGCCAGCAGCCAAGTAACTAGCGGGGGGGCTGATGAGCAGTTCTTC. Complete variable domain (other parts from reference TRBV14 and TRBJ2-1): EAGVTQFPSHSVIEKGQTVTLRCDPISGHDNLYWYRRVMGKEIKFLLHFVKESKQDESGMPNNRFLAERTGGTYSTLKVQPAELEDSGVYFCASSQVTSGGADEQFFGPGTRLTVL.

The CDR3 region is CASSSTGSYEQYF. The CDR3 region has the DNA TGTGCCAGCAGCTCGACAGGTTCCTACGAGCAGTACTTC. The J gene is TRBJ2-7, the V gene TRBV5-4, with D possibly matching TRBD1 (6 bases). The V and J ends lost 3 bases and 1 base respectively, with 8 bases between them. The CDR3 runs to 13 residues. Per the germline V gene, CDR1 is SGHNT and CDR2 is YYREEE (reference sequence). The full variable domain, with the rest looked up from reference TRBV5-4 and TRBJ2-7, is ETGVTQSPTHLIKTRGQQVTLRCSSQSGHNTVSWYQQALGQGPQFIFQYYREEENGRGNFPPRFSGLQFPNYSSELNVNALELDDSALYLCASSSTGSYEQYFGPGTRLTVT.

This clone showed up just a few times. This chain links TRBV6-1 with TRBJ1-2; 9 nucleotides agree with TRBD1. This CDR3 has 15 amino acids. J lost 4 bases, V lost 3 bases, and 6 bases had no gene match. CDR1 MNHNS and CDR2 SASEGT come from the germline V gene. The CDR3 DNA follows: TGTGCCAGCAGTGAGAGGGACAGGGTACGCTATGGCTACACCTTC. Its translation is CASSERDRVRYGYTF.

The genes are TRBV9 and TRBJ1-2; D not resolved. Germline V CDR1 and CDR2: SGDLS, YYNGEE. Trimming shortened V by 4 bases and J by 6 bases, and 22 bases separated the two germline ends. The CDR3 extends over 16 amino acids. Here the CDR3 reads CASSSSPLFGSDGYTF. The DNA of the CDR3 is TGTGCCAGCAGCAGCTCCCCTTTATTTGGCAGCGATGGCTACACCTTC.

The V call is TRBV2, the J call TRBJ2-2; tentatively, D is TRBD1 or TRBD2 (5 bases each). Germline lookup yields CDR1 SNHLY and CDR2 FYNNEI. CDR3 length: 14 residues. V lost 4 bases, J lost 5 bases, and 11 bases lay in between. CDR3 protein: CASSARGGTGELFF. The CDR3 DNA reads TGTGCCAGCAGTGCAAGGGGCGGGACCGGGGAGCTGTTTTTT.

A word on this clone: This CDR3 is also generated by other DNA sequences in the sample. The chain is built from TRBV5-1 and TRBJ1-1, with D unresolved. From germline, CDR1 is SGHRS and CDR2 YFSETQ. The CDR3 runs 13 residues. Trimming left V 2 bases short and J 1 base short, with 6 bases between. The CDR3 coding sequence is TGCGCCAGCAGCTTTGGAGAGAACACTGAAGCTTTCTTT. It encodes CASSFGENTEAFF.

The rearrangement joins TRBV7-2 to TRBJ1-3; 7 bases fit TRBD1. After removal of 6 bases from V and 0 bases from J, the junction contained 5 bases not matched to a gene. Per germline, CDR1 SGHTA and CDR2 FQGNSA. The CDR3 has 15 amino acids. This chain's CDR3 is CASRGTVSSGNTIYF. CDR3 DNA sequence: TGTGCCAGCAGGGGGACAGTTAGCTCTGGAAACACCATATATTTT.

This clone appeared a few times. V gene TRBV2 combines with J gene TRBJ2-5, with 8 nucleotides matching TRBD2. This CDR3 spans 14 amino acids. Germline trimming cut 6 bases from V and 3 bases from J; bases unmatched to any gene: 6. The germline V gene has CDR1 SNHLY and CDR2 FYNNEI. The CDR3 loop is CASRPGLGEETQYF. The CDR3 DNA is TGTGCCAGCAGGCCGGGACTAGGTGAAGAGACCCAGTACTTC.

The rearrangement links TRBV7-8 to TRBJ2-1; 7 nucleotides agree with TRBD1. CDR1 is SGHVS, CDR2 FQNEAQ, per germline. Unmatched junction bases numbered 3, after V lost 4 bases and J lost 0 bases. This CDR3 region has 15 residues. In nucleotides, the CDR3 is TGTGCCAGCAGCTCCGGGACAGACTCCTACAATGAGCAGTTCTTC. The encoded protein is CASSSGTDSYNEQFF.

The chain recombines TRBV19 with TRBJ1-2, with TRBD1 matching 8 bases. Germline lookup yields CDR1 LNHDA and CDR2 SQIVND (reference sequence). CDR3 size: 14 residues. V was clipped by 4 bases and J by 3 bases; unmatched bases: 4. The CDR3 nucleotides are TGTGCCAGTAGTAGGGACAGGCAAGACTATGGCTACACCTTC. Protein sequence: CASSRDRQDYGYTF.